This T cell receptor beta chain was sequenced for a study of T cell responses to AZD1222 COVID-19 vaccine. Germline-derived CDR1 and CDR2 are SSHAT and FNYEAQ (reference sequence). V lost 2 bases, J lost 8 bases, and 9 bases lay in between. The CDR3 length is 13 residues. To note about this clone: Its antigen is undetermined.

Some clones are missing from TCRdb's copy, which holds only in-frame ones; the method was immunoSEQ multiplex PCR. The table has approximately 220,000 clones, about 93% seen once. General observations from the study: It was only after the peak T cell response that any repertoires were sampled. Spike-specific TCR repertoires showed rising breadth and depth after two AZD1222 doses. Spike as a whole was targeted by vaccine-associated CD4 TCRs, dominant at 160-218 and 743-854.

The TCR comes from an adult in good health. Here the sequenced sample was peripheral blood, taken on day 0 of MenACWY control vaccination. The chain employs TRBV7-7 and TRBJ1-4; TRBD1 is a possible D gene (5 bases). This chain's CDR3 is CASSLNRGEKLFF. CDR3 bases: TGTGCCAGCAGCTTAAATAGGGGAGAAAAACTGTTTTTT.